One and the same sample provided the 9 T cell receptor beta chains below, sequenced in a study of early T cells in non-severe SARS-CoV-2 infection. One entry per CDR3 protein, called by TCRdb with MiXCR from the 5' RACE reads. The sample yields around 75,000 distinct CDR3 sequences, roughly 8.7% seen once. Sequencing was carried out using whole blood. Every receptor here comes from an adult who was a healthcare worker with PCR-confirmed SARS-CoV-2 infection or an uninfected control (not recorded which).

The chain combines TRBV10-2 with TRBJ2-6, with D unresolved. The CDR3 sequence is 15 residues long. The V gene's germline CDR1 is WSHSY and CDR2 SAAADI. V was clipped by 6 bases and J by 0 bases, with 9 bases between them. CDR3 bases: TGCGCCAGCAGGGACGGACGCTCTGGGGCCAACGTCCTGACTTTC. Translated: CASRDGRSGANVLTF.

This clonotype has a count of ten or more. The V and J genes are TRBV7-2 and TRBJ1-3; no clear D gene. Per germline, CDR1 SGHTA and CDR2 FQGNSA. The CDR3 sequence is 15 residues long. V was trimmed by 5 bases and J by 4 bases, leaving 15 bases between them. The CDR3 is CASSPGEGWGNTIYF. The CDR3 DNA reads as TGTGCCAGCAGCCCCGGGGAGGGCTGGGGAAACACCATATATTTT.

This clonotype was counted at least ten times. The chain uses TRBV19 and TRBJ2-6; TRBD1 matches 9 bases. The CDR3 is 18 residues long. CDR1 LNHDA and CDR2 SQIVND come from the germline V gene (reference sequence). Germline trimming cut 4 bases from V and 2 bases from J; bases unmatched to any gene: 9. The CDR3 nucleotides read TGTGCCAGTAGTACCCCTGGGACAGGGATAGCTGGGGCCAACGTCCTGACTTTC. Encoded protein: CASSTPGTGIAGANVLTF.

This clonotype was seen a few times. The chain carries TRBV29-1 and TRBJ1-4; a possible D gene is TRBD1 (6 bases). The germline V and J ends were trimmed by 7 bases and 8 bases, with 17 bases remaining between them. Germline V gene data show CDR1 as SQVTM and CDR2 as ANQGSEA. There are 13 residues in the CDR3. CDR3 DNA sequence: TGCAGCGCCACCGGGGGCAGAGGAGAAAAACTGTTTTTT. Its translation is CSATGGRGEKLFF.

This clonotype was seen only a few times. The J gene is TRBJ1-2, the V gene TRBV7-8; D may be TRBD1 (6 bases). With 2 bases removed from V and 6 bases from J, the gap between germline ends came to 16 bases. Looked up from germline, CDR1 is SGHVS and CDR2 is FQNEAQ. The CDR3 has 15 residues. For the CDR3, the DNA is TGTGCCAGCAGCTTATACGAGGGGGGGGCTGATGGCTACACCTTC. It yields the protein CASSLYEGGADGYTF.

The rearrangement joins TRBV5-1 to TRBJ2-7; weak D call: TRBD2 (6 bases). Trimming took 3 bases from V and 2 from J, leaving 12 bases between them. Germline assignment: CDR1 SGHRS and CDR2 YFSETQ. CDR3 size: 14 residues. CDR3: CASSYAGTPYEQYF. The DNA for the CDR3 is TGCGCCAGCAGCTACGCCGGGACTCCCTACGAGCAGTACTTC.

This clonotype has a count of ten or more. The chain is built from TRBV7-3 and TRBJ1-1; the D is unclear. Deletions cut 5 bases from V and 4 bases from J, with 17 bases between. The CDR3 spans 15 residues. Germline V gene sequence: CDR1 SGHTA, CDR2 FQGTGA. The chain's CDR3 is CASSPTPTWGTEAFF. In DNA, the CDR3 is TGTGCCAGCAGCCCAACCCCGACGTGGGGCACTGAAGCTTTCTTT.

The chain couples TRBV12-5 to TRBJ2-2; D may match TRBD1 or TRBD2 (5 bases each). This CDR3 is 16 amino acids long. Germline values: CDR1 LGHNT, CDR2 FRNRAP. Trimming removed 0 bases at V and 6 bases at J, with 14 bases between. The CDR3 DNA sequence: TGTGCTAGTGGTTTGGTACGGGACCTGGGGGCCGGGGAGCTGTTTTTT. Protein sequence: CASGLVRDLGAGELFF.

This clonotype occurred a few times. A read error may account for a junction end that differs from germline. The J gene is TRBJ2-7, the V gene TRBV29-1; D not certain. This CDR3 has 13 amino acids. CDR1 is SQVTM and CDR2 is ANQGSEA in the germline V gene. CDR3 nucleotides: TGCAGCGTCGGACGGCCATCCTCCAACGAGCAGTACTTC. This sequence encodes CSVGRPSSNEQYF.